What follows are 6 T cell receptor beta chains derived from one specimen sequenced in a study of blood T cell repertoires in COVID-19. This table comes from immunoSEQ multiplex PCR, and its TCRdb copy is limited to in-frame clones, with some not included. In the table there are 70,000 to 95,000 clones, around 92% of which are singletons. Sequenced: peripheral blood. These receptors originate from a woman in her sixties or seventies with active COVID-19.

The CDR3 DNA reads TGTGCCAGCAGCCCTGAGGGGACAGGGAGCTATGGCTACACCTTC. As protein: CASSPEGTGSYGYTF. This chain uses TRBV25-1 with TRBJ1-2; 9 nucleotides agree with TRBD1. Looked up from germline, CDR1 is MGHDK and CDR2 is SYGVNS. The V gene end was trimmed by 6 bases and the J gene end by 4 bases; junction bases not matched to a gene: 9. CDR3 length equals 15 residues.

The gene calls are TRBV5-4 and TRBJ1-3, with TRBD1 as a possible D gene (6 bases). This CDR3 region has 13 residues. Germline V gene lookup returns CDR1 SGHNT and CDR2 YYREEE (reference sequence). V lost 4 bases, J lost 4 bases, and 9 bases lay in between. The CDR3 bases are TGTGCCAGCAGCAAAGGACAGGGAAACACCATATATTTT. This translates into CASSKGQGNTIYF. The full variable domain, in which reference TRBV5-4 and TRBJ1-3 provide the parts outside the CDR3, is ETGVTQSPTHLIKTRGQQVTLRCSSQSGHNTVSWYQQALGQGPQFIFQYYREEENGRGNFPPRFSGLQFPNYSSELNVNALELDDSALYLCASSKGQGNTIYFGEGSWLTVV.

The chain recombines TRBV24-1 with TRBJ1-6; D is ambiguous. This CDR3 comprises 16 residues. The V and J ends lost 2 bases and 6 bases respectively, with 13 bases between them. CDR1 and CDR2 from the germline V gene are KGHDR and SFDVKD. The CDR3 bases are TGTGCCACCAGTGATTCCCGAGAGGGAACTAATTCACCCCTCCACTTT. This sequence encodes CATSDSREGTNSPLHF.

The CDR3 DNA follows: TGTGCCAGCAGTTACTCGGAAACGACGGGATTCTACGAGCAGTACTTC. Protein product: CASSYSETTGFYEQYF. The V call is TRBV6-5, the J call TRBJ2-7; perhaps TRBD2 as D (5 bases). V shed 0 bases and J shed 3 bases, with 15 bases lying between them. Germline V gene sequence: CDR1 MNHEY, CDR2 SVGAGI. This CDR3 is built from 16 residues.

This sequence joins TRBV4-1 and TRBJ2-7, with 7 bases that match TRBD2. Germline CDR1 and CDR2: MGHRA and YSYEKL. J gave up 2 bases and V 2 bases, and 15 bases lay outside the gene matches. This CDR3 spans 18 amino acids. For the CDR3, the DNA is TGCGCCAGCAGCCAATTTGGGGCGGAGGCACGGGGGGCCTACGAGCAGTACTTC. It is translated as CASSQFGAEARGAYEQYF.

V is TRBV13 and J is TRBJ1-2; D ambiguous. The CDR3 is 15 amino acids. The ends were cut back, 2 bases at V and 8 bases at J, with 18 bases in the middle. CDR1 and CDR2 from the germline V gene are PRHDT and FYEKMQ (reference sequence). The CDR3 loop is CASSLSKRALGGYTF. CDR3 bases: TGTGCCAGCAGCTTAAGTAAGCGCGCCCTCGGGGGCTACACCTTC.